One T cell receptor beta chain is described in this entry. The antigen remains unidentified. This entry comes from a study of T cells after yellow fever vaccination. Points from the study as a whole: Abundant clonotypes from the bulk population could get into FACS-sorted repertoires as contaminants. Boosting was followed by the reappearance of most primary-vaccination clones (around 95% CD4, about 90% CD8). CD4 and CD8 compartments shared a small share of clonotypes.

Trimming left V 8 bases short and J 4 bases short, with 14 bases between. Germline V CDR1 and CDR2: ENHRY, SYGVKD. The CDR3 extends over 14 amino acids. UMIs and a universal primer site were added when TCR cDNA was made by 5'RACE template switching. One entry per CDR3 protein results from TCRdb running MiXCR on the 5' RACE reads. This sample carries 250,000 to 300,000 distinct CDR3 sequences, over 10% of them seen once, and the ten largest clones take around 0.55%. The TCR sequence derives from a man aged 25-40 years who received the YFV17D yellow fever vaccine. The specimen comprised CD4+ T cells sorted from PBMCs, sampled 45 days after the yellow fever booster vaccination. The J gene is TRBJ2-2, the V gene TRBV10-3; TRBD1 might be the D (5 bases). The CDR3 nucleotides read TGTGCCATCGGAGACAGAGACGGCACCGGGGAGCTGTTTTTT. Translated: CAIGDRDGTGELFF.